This T cell receptor beta chain was retrieved from a study of blood T cell repertoires in COVID-19. Study-level background: From the United States, Italy and Spain came samples of acute and convalescent COVID-19. Sources were T cells, B-cell-depleted T cells, or PBMCs; the material itself was cDNA or gDNA.

Per the original data handling: Reference gene primer amplification gave nucleated cell count estimates. Sequenced by immunoSEQ multiplex PCR; TCRdb stores in-frame clones only, minus some. From that table come the V and J calls and clone size; the DNA was used to work out D and trimming. The sample records approximately 74,000 clones, 88% being singletons. CDR3 length: 15 residues. The germline V gene has CDR1 SGHRS and CDR2 YFSETQ. V shed 3 bases, J shed 1 base, and the junction held 4 bases outside the gene matches. The sample consisted of peripheral blood. The genes are TRBV5-1 and TRBJ2-1, with 7 nucleotides matching TRBD2. The source is a man aged 70 or older with acute or convalescent COVID-19. The CDR3 here is CASSWQGLSYNEQFF. CDR3 DNA: TGCGCCAGCAGCTGGCAGGGACTATCCTACAATGAGCAGTTCTTC.